The present T cell receptor beta chain was sequenced within a study of OX40 agonist ivuxolimab in advanced cancers. Study details: It was ivuxolimab, an agonistic anti-OX40 (CD134) antibody, that patients were treated with. Overall study findings and caveats: Partly responding patients at 0.1-3.0 mg/kg showed some of the smallest clonal expansion.

This clone turned up a few times. Its antigen is not identified. This table comes from immunoSEQ multiplex PCR, and its TCRdb copy is limited to in-frame clones, with some not included. The profile shows 65,000 to 85,000 clones, about 86% of them singletons. Germline loops: CDR1 SGHTA, CDR2 FQGNSA. V was clipped by 4 bases and J by 5 bases, with 11 bases between them. CDR3 length equals 14 residues. The rearrangement uses TRBV7-2 and TRBJ1-4; D is possibly TRBD1 (6 bases). Sample: CD4+ or CD8+ T cells sorted from blood, taken in a trial of the OX40 agonist ivuxolimab. This TCR was recovered from an adult with an advanced solid tumor such as melanoma, head and neck, liver or kidney cancer. The chain's CDR3 is CASSYRAYNEKLFF. The CDR3 bases are TGTGCCAGCAGCTACAGGGCCTACAATGAAAAACTGTTTTTT.